Below are 12 T cell receptor beta chains sequenced from a single sample in a study of blood T cell repertoires in COVID-19. Generated by immunoSEQ multiplex PCR, the TCRdb table keeps only in-frame clones and is missing some. The sample has roughly 100,000 clones, 80% to 90% seen once. The sequenced sample was peripheral blood. The receptors come from a woman in her 70s with acute or convalescent COVID-19.

V and J are TRBV18 and TRBJ2-7, with 9 bases aligning to TRBD1. V gave up 4 bases and J gave up 1 base; unmatched junction bases: 8. The CDR3 spans 16 residues. Germline V gives CDR1 KGHSH, CDR2 LQKENI. CDR3 nucleotides: TGTGCCAGCTCACGAGAGACAGGGGGGTCATCCTACGAGCAGTACTTC. It encodes CASSRETGGSSYEQYF.

The CDR3 region has the DNA TGTGCCAGCAGTCCCGCTAGCGGGGGGACCTACGAGCAGTACTTC. It translates to CASSPASGGTYEQYF. The chain combines TRBV27 with TRBJ2-7; TRBD2 matches 11 bases. Germline CDR1 MNHEY, CDR2 SMNVEV (reference sequence). V shed 5 bases, J shed 2 bases, and the junction held 5 bases outside the gene matches. CDR3 length equals 15 residues.

This clone occurred once. The V and J genes are TRBV27 and TRBJ1-3, with 7 bases identical to TRBD1. V lost 6 bases, J lost 4 bases, and 12 bases stayed unmatched. The CDR3 is made up of 16 amino acids. The germline V gene has CDR1 MNHEY and CDR2 SMNVEV (reference sequence). The CDR3 bases are TGTGCCAGCAGAAAAGGACAGGCGGCGGGAGGAAACACCATATATTTT. Translating gives CASRKGQAAGGNTIYF.

The chain carries TRBV7-2 and TRBJ1-6; D is ambiguous. The CDR3 is 17 residues long. CDR1 SGHTA and CDR2 FQGNSA come from the germline V gene. V gave up 8 bases and J gave up 6 bases, with 23 bases separating them. CDR3 loop: CASRLPLGTIVNSPLHF. CDR3 DNA: TGTGCCAGCCGCCTCCCGCTCGGTACCATCGTTAATTCACCCCTCCACTTT.

The CDR3 bases are TGCGCCAGCAGTGAGTCCAAGGGACAGGGTGGAGATGAGCAGTTCTTC. Its translation: CASSESKGQGGDEQFF. V and J are TRBV10-1 and TRBJ2-1; 9 bases align to TRBD1. The junction had 8 bases not matched to a gene; V was cut back by 0 bases and J by 8 bases. CDR1 and CDR2 (germline): WNHNN, SYGVQD (reference sequence). This CDR3 contains 16 residues.

This chain links TRBV18 with TRBJ1-1; D might be TRBD1 (6 bases). The germline V and J ends were trimmed by 3 bases and 0 bases, with 14 bases remaining between them. This CDR3 region has 16 residues. The germline V gene encodes CDR1 KGHSH and CDR2 LQKENI. CDR3 in DNA: TGTGCCAGCTCACCGGGACACCTAATCCTGAACACTGAAGCTTTCTTT. Translating gives CASSPGHLILNTEAFF.

The chain recombines TRBV29-1 with TRBJ1-1; a weak D match, TRBD1 (5 bases). Trimming removed 4 bases at V and 7 bases at J, with 10 bases between. The CDR3 consists of 11 residues. Germline CDR1 and CDR2: SQVTM and ANQGSEA. CDR3 residues: CSVAETDEAFF. The DNA of the CDR3 is TGCAGCGTTGCCGAGACAGATGAAGCTTTCTTT.

This chain uses TRBV7-2 with TRBJ2-1; the D is unclear. The CDR3 runs to 14 residues. Looked up from germline, CDR1 is SGHTA and CDR2 is FQGNSA. V lost 1 base and J lost 4, with 8 bases in between. The CDR3 DNA is TGTGCCAGCAGCTTAGGGTCAGTTTACAATGAGCAGTTCTTC. Protein sequence: CASSLGSVYNEQFF.

Only a few counts were recorded for this clone. The rearrangement links TRBV18 to TRBJ1-2, with TRBD1 matching over 11 bases. Germline CDR1 reads KGHSH; CDR2 reads LQKENI. This CDR3 contains 14 residues. With V trimmed by 4 bases and J by 4 bases, 2 bases remained unmatched. CDR3 sequence (DNA): TGTGCCAGCTCACTGGGACAGGGGGGCTATGGCTACACCTTC. The encoded protein is CASSLGQGGYGYTF.

This chain uses TRBV7-2 with TRBJ2-7; 8 positions match TRBD1. The V segment lost 1 base and the J segment 5 bases; nucleotides outside the gene matches: 4. Germline-derived CDR1 and CDR2 are SGHTA and FQGNSA. This CDR3 has 14 residues. The CDR3 reads CASSLDRGSNEQYF. The CDR3 DNA sequence: TGTGCCAGCAGCTTAGACAGGGGGAGTAACGAGCAGTACTTC.

The sample holds one count of this clone. This chain links TRBV19 with TRBJ1-3; tentative D call: TRBD1 (6 bases). Germline V gene sequence: CDR1 LNHDA, CDR2 SQIVND (reference sequence). The ends were cut back, 9 bases at V and 2 bases at J, with 11 bases in the middle. The length of the CDR3 is 13 residues. The CDR3 sequence: CASQQGAGNTIYF. Written as DNA, the CDR3 is TGTGCCAGCCAACAGGGAGCTGGAAACACCATATATTTT.

The V call is TRBV12-5, the J call TRBJ1-6, with D possibly being TRBD1 (6 bases). In germline, CDR1 is LGHNT, CDR2 FRNRAP. This CDR3 is 14 amino acids long. The ends were cut back, 2 bases at V and 7 bases at J, with 9 bases in the middle. The CDR3 is CASGLSQGNSPLHF. CDR3 DNA: TGTGCTAGTGGTTTGTCACAGGGAAATTCACCCCTCCACTTT. Combining the CDR3 with reference TRBV12-5 and TRBJ1-6 gives the whole variable domain DARVTQTPRHKVTEMGQEVTMRCQPILGHNTVFWYRQTMMQGLELLAYFRNRAPLDDSGMPKDRFSAEMPDATLATLKIQPSEPRDSAVYFCASGLSQGNSPLHFGNGTRLTVT.